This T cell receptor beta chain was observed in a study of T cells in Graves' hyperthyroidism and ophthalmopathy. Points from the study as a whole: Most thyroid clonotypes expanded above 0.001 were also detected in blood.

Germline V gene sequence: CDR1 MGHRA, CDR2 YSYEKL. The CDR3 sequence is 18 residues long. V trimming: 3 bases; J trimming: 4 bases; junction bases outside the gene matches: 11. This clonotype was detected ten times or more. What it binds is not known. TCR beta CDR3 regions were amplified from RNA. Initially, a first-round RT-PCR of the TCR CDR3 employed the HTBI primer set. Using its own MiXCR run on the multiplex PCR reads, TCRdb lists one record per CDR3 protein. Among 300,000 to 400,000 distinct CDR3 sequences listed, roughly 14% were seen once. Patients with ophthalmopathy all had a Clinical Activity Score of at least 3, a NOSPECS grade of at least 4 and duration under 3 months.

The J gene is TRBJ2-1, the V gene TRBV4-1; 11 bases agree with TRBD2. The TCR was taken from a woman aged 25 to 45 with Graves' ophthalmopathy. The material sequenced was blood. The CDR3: CASSHLLAGGPQYNEQFF. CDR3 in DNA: TGCGCCAGCAGCCATCTTCTAGCGGGGGGACCCCAATACAATGAGCAGTTCTTC.